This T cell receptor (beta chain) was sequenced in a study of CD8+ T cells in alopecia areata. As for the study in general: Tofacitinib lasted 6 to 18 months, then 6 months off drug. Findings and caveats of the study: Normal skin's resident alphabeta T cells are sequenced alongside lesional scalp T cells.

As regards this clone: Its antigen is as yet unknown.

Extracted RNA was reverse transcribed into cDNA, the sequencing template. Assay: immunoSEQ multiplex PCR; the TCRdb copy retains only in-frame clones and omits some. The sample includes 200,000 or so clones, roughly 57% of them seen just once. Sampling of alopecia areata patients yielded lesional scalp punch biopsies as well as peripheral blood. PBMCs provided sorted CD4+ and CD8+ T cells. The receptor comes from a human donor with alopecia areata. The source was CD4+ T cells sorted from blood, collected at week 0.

CDR3 in DNA: TGTGCCAGCAGCGTAGAGCGACTAGCGGGGAGAGATACGCAGTATTTT. Translation: CASSVERLAGRDTQYF. This chain connects TRBV9 to TRBJ2-3; 11 bases match TRBD2. J gave up 5 bases and V 0 bases, and 5 bases lay outside the gene matches. This CDR3 contains 16 residues. CDR1 SGDLS and CDR2 YYNGEE come from the germline V gene.